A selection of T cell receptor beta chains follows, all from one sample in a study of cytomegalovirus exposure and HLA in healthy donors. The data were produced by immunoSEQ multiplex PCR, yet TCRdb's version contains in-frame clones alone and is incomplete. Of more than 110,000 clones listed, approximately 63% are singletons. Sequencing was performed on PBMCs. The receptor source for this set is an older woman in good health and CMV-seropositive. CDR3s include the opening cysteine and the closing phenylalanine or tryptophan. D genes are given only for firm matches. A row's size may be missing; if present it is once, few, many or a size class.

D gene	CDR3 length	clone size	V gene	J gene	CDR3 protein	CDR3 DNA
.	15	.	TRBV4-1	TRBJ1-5	CASRTQVNSNQPQHF	TGCGCCAGCAGGACACAGGTGAATAGCAATCAGCCCCAGCATTTT
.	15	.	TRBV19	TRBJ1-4	CASSPAELAGEKLFF	TGTGCCAGTAGTCCCGCTGAGTTGGCGGGCGAAAAACTGTTTTTT
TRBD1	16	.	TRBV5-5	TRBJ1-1	CASSLFSAGDRGSAFF	TGTGCCAGCAGCCTGTTTTCCGCCGGGGACAGGGGTTCAGCTTTCTTT
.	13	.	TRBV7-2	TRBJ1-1	CASSLWQNTEAFF	TGTGCCAGCAGCTTATGGCAGAACACTGAAGCTTTCTTT
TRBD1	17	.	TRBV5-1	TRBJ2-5	CASSLTPGTGGSETQYF	TGCGCCAGCAGCTTGACCCCTGGGACAGGGGGCAGCGAGACCCAGTACTTC
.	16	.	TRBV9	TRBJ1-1	CASSVREGQMNTEAFF	TGTGCCAGCAGCGTAAGGGAGGGGCAAATGAACACTGAAGCTTTCTTT
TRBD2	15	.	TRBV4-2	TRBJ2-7	CASSLTSGTIYEQYF	TGTGCCAGCAGCCTGACTAGCGGGACTATCTACGAGCAGTACTTC
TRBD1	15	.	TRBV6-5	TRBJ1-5	CASSQDRGDNQPQHF	TGTGCCAGCAGCCAAGACAGGGGTGACAATCAGCCCCAGCATTTT
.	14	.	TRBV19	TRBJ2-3	CASSMLARTDTQYF	TGTGCCAGTAGTATGCTAGCGCGCACAGATACGCAGTATTTT
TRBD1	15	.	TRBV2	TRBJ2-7	CATSTPGQGSYEQYF	TGTGCCACCTCGACCCCGGGACAGGGGTCCTACGAGCAGTACTTC
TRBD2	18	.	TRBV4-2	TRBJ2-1	CASSQDIGLAISYNEQFF	TGTGCCAGCAGCCAAGATATCGGACTAGCAATTTCCTACAATGAGCAGTTCTTC
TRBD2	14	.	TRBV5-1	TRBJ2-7	CASSPNSGRYEQYF	TGCGCCAGCAGCCCCAATAGCGGGAGGTACGAGCAGTACTTC
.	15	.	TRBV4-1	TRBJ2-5	CASSQGPGAEGTQYF	TGCGCCAGCAGCCAAGGTCCAGGGGCAGAGGGGACCCAGTACTTC
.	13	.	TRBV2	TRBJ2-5	CASTTRWRETQYF	TGTGCCAGCACTACCCGGTGGCGGGAGACCCAGTACTTC
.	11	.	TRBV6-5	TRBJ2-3	CATTGTDTQYF	TGTGCCACCACAGGGACAGATACGCAGTATTTT
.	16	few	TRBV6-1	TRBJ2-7	CASSERLRGSSYEQYF	TGTGCCAGCAGTGAACGGTTGCGGGGTAGCTCCTACGAGCAGTACTTC
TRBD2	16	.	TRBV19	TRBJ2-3	CASSPGLAGSTDTQYF	TGTGCCAGTAGTCCGGGACTAGCGGGTAGCACAGATACGCAGTATTTT
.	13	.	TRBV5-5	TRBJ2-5	CASGPGLRETQYF	TGTGCCAGCGGCCCCGGACTCCGGGAGACCCAGTACTTC
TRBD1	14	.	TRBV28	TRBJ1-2	CASSLRDRATGYTF	TGTGCCAGCAGTTTAAGGGACAGGGCAACAGGCTACACCTTC
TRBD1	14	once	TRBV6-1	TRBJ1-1	CATGTGNANTEAFF	TGTGCCACCGGGACAGGGAACGCGAACACTGAAGCTTTCTTT
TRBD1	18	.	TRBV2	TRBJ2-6	CASSVSGQASFGANVLTF	TGTGCCAGCAGTGTGTCGGGACAGGCTTCCTTTGGGGCCAACGTCCTGACTTTC
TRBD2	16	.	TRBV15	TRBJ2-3	CATSTGTSGNTDTQYF	TGTGCCACCAGCACAGGGACTAGCGGGAACACAGATACGCAGTATTTT
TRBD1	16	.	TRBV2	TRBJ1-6	CASSSRSGGFNSPLHF	TGTGCCAGCAGTTCCAGATCAGGGGGCTTCAATTCACCCCTCCACTTT
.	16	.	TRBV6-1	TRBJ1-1	CASSETPNRVSTEAFF	TGTGCCAGCAGTGAAACCCCAAACAGGGTGAGCACTGAAGCTTTCTTT
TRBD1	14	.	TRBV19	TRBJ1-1	CASKQTGDGTEAFF	TGTGCCAGTAAACAGACAGGGGACGGCACTGAAGCTTTCTTT
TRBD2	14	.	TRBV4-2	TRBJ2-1	CASSQDRTSAEQFF	TGTGCCAGCAGCCAAGATAGGACTAGCGCTGAGCAGTTCTTC
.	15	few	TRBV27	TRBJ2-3	CASTLQGTSADTQYF	TGTGCCAGCACCCTCCAGGGTACGTCAGCAGATACGCAGTATTTT
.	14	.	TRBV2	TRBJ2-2	CASRKGRGTGELFF	TGTGCCAGCAGGAAGGGCAGGGGCACCGGGGAGCTGTTTTTT
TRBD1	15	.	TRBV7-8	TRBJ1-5	CASSYVQGPSQPQHF	TGTGCCAGCAGCTACGTACAGGGGCCGAGTCAGCCCCAGCATTTT
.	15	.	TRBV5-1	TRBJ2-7	CASSRTSGSTYEQYF	TGCGCCAGCAGCCGTACGTCGGGGTCTACCTACGAGCAGTACTTC